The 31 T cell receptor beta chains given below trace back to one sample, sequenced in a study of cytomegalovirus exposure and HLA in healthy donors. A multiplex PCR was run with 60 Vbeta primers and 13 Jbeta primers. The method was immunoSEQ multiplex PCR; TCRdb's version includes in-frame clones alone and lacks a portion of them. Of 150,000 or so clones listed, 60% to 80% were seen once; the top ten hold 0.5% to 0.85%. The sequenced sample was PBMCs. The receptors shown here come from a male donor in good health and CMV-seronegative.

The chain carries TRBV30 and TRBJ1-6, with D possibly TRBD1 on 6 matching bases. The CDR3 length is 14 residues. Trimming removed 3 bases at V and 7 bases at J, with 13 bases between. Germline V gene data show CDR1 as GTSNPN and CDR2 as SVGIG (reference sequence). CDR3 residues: CAWRGGGDNSPLHF. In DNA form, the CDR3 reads TGTGCCTGGAGAGGGGGTGGTGACAATTCACCCCTCCACTTT.

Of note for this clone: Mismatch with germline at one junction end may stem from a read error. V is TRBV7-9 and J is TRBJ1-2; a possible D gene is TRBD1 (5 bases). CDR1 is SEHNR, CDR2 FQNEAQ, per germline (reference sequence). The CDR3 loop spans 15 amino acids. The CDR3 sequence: CASSLTAGINSGYTF. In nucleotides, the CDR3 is TGTGCCAGCAGCTTAACGGCAGGGATAAACTCTGGCTACACCTTC.

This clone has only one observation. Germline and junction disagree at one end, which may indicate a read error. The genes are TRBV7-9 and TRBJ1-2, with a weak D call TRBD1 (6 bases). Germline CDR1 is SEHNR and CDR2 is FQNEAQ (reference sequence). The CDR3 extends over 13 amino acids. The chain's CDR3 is CSSSVGQSLGYTF. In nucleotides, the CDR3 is TGTTCCAGCAGCGTAGGACAGAGTCTTGGCTACACCTTC.

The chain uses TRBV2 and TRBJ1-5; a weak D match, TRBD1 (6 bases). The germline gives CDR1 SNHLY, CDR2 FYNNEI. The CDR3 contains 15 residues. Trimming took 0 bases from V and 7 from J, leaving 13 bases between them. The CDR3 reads CASSEAPGQGQPQHF. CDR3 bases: TGTGCCAGCAGTGAAGCGCCGGGACAAGGACAGCCCCAGCATTTT.

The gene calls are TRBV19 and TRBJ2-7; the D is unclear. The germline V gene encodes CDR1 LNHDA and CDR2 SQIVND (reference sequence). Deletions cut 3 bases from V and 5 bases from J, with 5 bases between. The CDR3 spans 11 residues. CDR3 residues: CASSIRDEQYF. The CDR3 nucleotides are TGTGCCAGTAGTATCCGCGACGAGCAGTACTTC.

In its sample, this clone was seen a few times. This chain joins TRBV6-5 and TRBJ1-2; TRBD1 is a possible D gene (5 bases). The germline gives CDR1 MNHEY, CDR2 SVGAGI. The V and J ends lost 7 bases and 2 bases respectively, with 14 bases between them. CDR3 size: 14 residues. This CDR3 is CASIKVGGNYGYTF. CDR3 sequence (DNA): TGTGCCAGCATTAAGGTTGGGGGGAACTATGGCTACACCTTC.

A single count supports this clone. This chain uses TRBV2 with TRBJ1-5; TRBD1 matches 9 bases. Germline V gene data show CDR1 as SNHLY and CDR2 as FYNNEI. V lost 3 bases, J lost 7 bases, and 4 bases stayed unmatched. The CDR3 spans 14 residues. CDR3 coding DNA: TGTGCCAGCAGTGACGGACAGGGGTACCAGCCCCAGCATTTT. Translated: CASSDGQGYQPQHF.

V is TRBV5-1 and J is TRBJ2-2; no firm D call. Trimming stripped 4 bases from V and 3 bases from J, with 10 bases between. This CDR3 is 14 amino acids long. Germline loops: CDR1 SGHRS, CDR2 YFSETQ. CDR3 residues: CASSGQRDTGELFF. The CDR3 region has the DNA TGCGCCAGCAGCGGCCAGCGAGACACCGGGGAGCTGTTTTTT.

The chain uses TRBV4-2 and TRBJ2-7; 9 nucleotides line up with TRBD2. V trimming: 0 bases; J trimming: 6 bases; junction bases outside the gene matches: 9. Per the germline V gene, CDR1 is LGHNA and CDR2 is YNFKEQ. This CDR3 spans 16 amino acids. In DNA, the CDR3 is TGTGCCAGCAGCCAAGATATGGGTAGCGGGAGTTTCGAGCAGTACTTC. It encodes CASSQDMGSGSFEQYF.

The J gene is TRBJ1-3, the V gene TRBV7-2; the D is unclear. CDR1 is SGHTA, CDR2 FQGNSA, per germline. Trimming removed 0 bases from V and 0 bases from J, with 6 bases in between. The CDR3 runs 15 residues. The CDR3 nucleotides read TGTGCCAGCAGCTTAGCGCCTAGCTCTGGAAACACCATATATTTT. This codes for CASSLAPSSGNTIYF.

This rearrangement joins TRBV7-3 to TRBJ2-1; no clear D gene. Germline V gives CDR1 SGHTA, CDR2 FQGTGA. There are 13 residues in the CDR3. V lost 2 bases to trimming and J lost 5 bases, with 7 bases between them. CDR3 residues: CASSLGANNEQFF. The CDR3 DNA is TGTGCCAGCAGCTTAGGTGCGAACAATGAGCAGTTCTTC.

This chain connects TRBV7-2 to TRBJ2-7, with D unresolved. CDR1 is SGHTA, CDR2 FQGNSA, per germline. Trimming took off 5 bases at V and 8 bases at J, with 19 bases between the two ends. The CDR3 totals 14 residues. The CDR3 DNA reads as TGTGCCAGCAGCCTCGTTGTAGTTTTTGAGCAGCAGTACTTC. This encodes CASSLVVVFEQQYF.

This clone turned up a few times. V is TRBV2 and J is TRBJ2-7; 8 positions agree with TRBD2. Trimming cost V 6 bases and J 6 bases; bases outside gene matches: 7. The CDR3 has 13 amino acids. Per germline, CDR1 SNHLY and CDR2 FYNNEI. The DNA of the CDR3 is TGTGCCAGCAGCAGGAGCGGGAGATCCGAGCAGTACTTC. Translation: CASSRSGRSEQYF.

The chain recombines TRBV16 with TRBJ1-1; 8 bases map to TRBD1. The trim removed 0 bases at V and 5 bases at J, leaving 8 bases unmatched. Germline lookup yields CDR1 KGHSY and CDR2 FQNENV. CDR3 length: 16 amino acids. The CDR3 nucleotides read TGTGCCAGCAGCCAATCAGGGATTCAGGGGGCGACTGAAGCTTTCTTT. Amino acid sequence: CASSQSGIQGATEAFF.

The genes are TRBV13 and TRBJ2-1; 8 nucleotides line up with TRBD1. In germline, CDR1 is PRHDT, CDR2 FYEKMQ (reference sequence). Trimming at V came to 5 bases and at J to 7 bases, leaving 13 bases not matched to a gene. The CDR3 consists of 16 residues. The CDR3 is CASSEYRDRKGNEQFF. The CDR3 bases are TGTGCCAGCAGCGAATACCGGGACAGGAAGGGGAATGAGCAGTTCTTC.

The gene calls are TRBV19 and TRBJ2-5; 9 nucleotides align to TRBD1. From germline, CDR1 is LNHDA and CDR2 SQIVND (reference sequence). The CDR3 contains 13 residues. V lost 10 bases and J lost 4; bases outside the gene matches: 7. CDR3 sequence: CATGDRAAETQYF. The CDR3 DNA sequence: TGTGCCACGGGGGACAGGGCGGCAGAGACCCAGTACTTC.

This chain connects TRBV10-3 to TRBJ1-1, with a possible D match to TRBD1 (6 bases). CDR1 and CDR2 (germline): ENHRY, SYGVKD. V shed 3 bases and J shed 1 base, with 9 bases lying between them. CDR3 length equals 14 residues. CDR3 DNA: TGTGCCATCAGTGACCGGGACAAGAACACTGAAGCTTTCTTT. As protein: CAISDRDKNTEAFF.

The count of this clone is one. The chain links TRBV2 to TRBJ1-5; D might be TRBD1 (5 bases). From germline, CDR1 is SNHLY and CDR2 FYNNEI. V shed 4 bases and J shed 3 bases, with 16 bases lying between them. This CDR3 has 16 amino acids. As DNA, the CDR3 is TGTGCCAGCAGTGGGGACGCCGGGGGTGTCAATCAGCCCCAGCATTTT. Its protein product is CASSGDAGGVNQPQHF.

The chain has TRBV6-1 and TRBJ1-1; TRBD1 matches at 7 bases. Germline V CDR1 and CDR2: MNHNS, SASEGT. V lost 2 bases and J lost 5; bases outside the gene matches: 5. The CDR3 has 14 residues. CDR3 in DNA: TGTGCCAGCAGTGAAACAGGGGTCGAGACTGAAGCTTTCTTT. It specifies CASSETGVETEAFF.

CDR3: CASSAGGPSGANVLTF. For the CDR3, the DNA is TGTGCCAGCAGTGCAGGGGGCCCCAGCGGGGCCAACGTCCTGACTTTC. The chain uses TRBV6-1 and TRBJ2-6; 8 bases are shared with TRBD1. Germline V gene lookup returns CDR1 MNHNS and CDR2 SASEGT. The CDR3 is 16 amino acids. V shed 4 bases, J shed 4 bases, and the junction held 6 bases outside the gene matches.

CDR3: CASSSWAQGNIQYF. CDR3 bases: TGTGCCAGCAGCTCGTGGGCGCAGGGGAACATTCAGTACTTC. V usage is TRBV5-6 and J usage is TRBJ2-4; D is perhaps TRBD1 (6 bases). Looked up from germline, CDR1 is SGHDT and CDR2 is YYEEEE. This CDR3 spans 14 amino acids. V lost 3 bases, J lost 7 bases, and 14 bases lay in between.

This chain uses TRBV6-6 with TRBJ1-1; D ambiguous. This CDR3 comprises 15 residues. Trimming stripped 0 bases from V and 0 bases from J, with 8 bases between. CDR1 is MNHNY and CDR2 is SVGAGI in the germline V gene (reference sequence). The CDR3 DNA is TGTGCCAGCAGTTACTCTGAGGGTTTGAACACTGAAGCTTTCTTT. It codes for CASSYSEGLNTEAFF.

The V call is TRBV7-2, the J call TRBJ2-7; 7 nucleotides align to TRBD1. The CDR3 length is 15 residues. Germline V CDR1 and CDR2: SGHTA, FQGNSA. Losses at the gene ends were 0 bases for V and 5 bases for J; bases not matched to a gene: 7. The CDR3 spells CASSLAGTAGDEQYF. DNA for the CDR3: TGTGCCAGCAGCTTAGCCGGGACAGCCGGGGACGAGCAGTACTTC.

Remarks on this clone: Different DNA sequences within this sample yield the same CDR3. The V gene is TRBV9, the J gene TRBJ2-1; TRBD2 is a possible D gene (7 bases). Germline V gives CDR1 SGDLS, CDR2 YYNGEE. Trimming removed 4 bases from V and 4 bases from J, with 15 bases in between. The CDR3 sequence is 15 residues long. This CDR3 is CASSSAGAPYNEQFF. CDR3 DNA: TGTGCCAGCAGCTCCGCGGGGGCCCCTTACAATGAGCAGTTCTTC.

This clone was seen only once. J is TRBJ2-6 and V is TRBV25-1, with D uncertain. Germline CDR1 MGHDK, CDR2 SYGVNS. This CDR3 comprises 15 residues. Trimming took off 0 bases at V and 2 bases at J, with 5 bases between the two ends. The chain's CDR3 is CASSEYRAGANVLTF. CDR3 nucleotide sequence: TGTGCCAGCAGTGAATACCGGGCTGGGGCCAACGTCCTGACTTTC.

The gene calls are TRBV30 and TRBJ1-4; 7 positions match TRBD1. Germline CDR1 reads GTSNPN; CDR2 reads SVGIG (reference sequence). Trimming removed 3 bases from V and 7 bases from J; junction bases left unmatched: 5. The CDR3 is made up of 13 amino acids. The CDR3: CAWRLGGLEKLFF. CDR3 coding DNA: TGTGCCTGGAGGCTAGGGGGCCTTGAAAAACTGTTTTTT.

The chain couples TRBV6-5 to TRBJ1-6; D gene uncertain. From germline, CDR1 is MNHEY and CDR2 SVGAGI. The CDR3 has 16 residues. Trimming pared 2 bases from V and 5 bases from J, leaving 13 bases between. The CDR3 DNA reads TGTGCCAGCAGTTACGGGCCGAACCTTGATAATTCACCCCTCCACTTT. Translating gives CASSYGPNLDNSPLHF.

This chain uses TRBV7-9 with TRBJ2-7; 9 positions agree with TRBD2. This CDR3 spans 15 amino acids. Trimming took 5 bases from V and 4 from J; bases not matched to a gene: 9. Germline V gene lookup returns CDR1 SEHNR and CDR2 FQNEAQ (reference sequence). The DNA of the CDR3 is TGTGCCAGCAGCCGAGTTGGGACTAGCTCATACGAGCAGTACTTC. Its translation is CASSRVGTSSYEQYF.

CDR3 sequence (DNA): TGCGCCAGCAGCCAAGGGGGGACAGGGGCCAACGTCCTGACTTTC. Translation gives CASSQGGTGANVLTF. This chain connects TRBV4-1 to TRBJ2-6; D may be TRBD1 (6 bases). The length of the CDR3 is 15 residues. V was clipped by 1 base and J by 4 bases, with 8 bases between them. Germline CDR1 MGHRA, CDR2 YSYEKL.

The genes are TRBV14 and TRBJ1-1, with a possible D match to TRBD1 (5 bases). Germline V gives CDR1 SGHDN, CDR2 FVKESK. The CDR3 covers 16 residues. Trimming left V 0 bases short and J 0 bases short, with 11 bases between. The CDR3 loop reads CASSQDWQGMNTEAFF. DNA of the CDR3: TGTGCCAGCAGCCAAGACTGGCAGGGCATGAACACTGAAGCTTTCTTT.

The CDR3 DNA is TGTGCCAGCAGCGTAGGTTCGGGGGTGGAGACCCAGTACTTC. Translating it yields CASSVGSGVETQYF. The rearrangement links TRBV9 to TRBJ2-5, with D perhaps TRBD2 (6 bases). The CDR3 length is 14 residues. Trimming removed 0 bases from V and 5 bases from J, with 11 bases in between. The germline V gene has CDR1 SGDLS and CDR2 YYNGEE.